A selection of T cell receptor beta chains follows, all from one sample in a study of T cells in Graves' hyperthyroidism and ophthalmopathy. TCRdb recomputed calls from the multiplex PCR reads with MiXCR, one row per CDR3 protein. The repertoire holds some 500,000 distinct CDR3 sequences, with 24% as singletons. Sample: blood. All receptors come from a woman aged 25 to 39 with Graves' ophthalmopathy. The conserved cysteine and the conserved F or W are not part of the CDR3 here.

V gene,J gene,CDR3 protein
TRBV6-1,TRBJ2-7,ASSEALAGPYEQY
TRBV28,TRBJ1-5,ASNPPRSNQPQH
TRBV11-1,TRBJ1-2,ASSSDRGPRDYGYT
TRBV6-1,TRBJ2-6,ASRDTGGANVLT
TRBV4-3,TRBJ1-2,ASSLSRVVDRGGYT
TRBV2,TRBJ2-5,ASSSETTGRSGTQY
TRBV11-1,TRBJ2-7,ASSLAMDEQY
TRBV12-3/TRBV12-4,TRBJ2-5,ASTPGTEGRETQY
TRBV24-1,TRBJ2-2,ATSDDTSGGYTGELF
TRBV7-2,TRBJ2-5,ASSLSFSGRTETQY
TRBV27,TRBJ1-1,ASSSYIGFRGRVDTEAF
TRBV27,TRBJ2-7,ASSFLRGRINEQY
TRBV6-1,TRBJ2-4,ASSPGLVQNIQY
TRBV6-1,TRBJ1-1,ASSAGANINEAF
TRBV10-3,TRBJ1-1,AISGVDRDTEAF
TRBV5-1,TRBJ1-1,ASSLGQGARNTEAF
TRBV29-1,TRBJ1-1,SVSGSTEAF
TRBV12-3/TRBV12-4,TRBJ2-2,ASSLTRPGELF
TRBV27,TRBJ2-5,ASSGGLALETQY
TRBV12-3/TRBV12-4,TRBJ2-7,ASSKTGWVTYEQY
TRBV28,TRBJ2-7,ASSPGTPYEQY
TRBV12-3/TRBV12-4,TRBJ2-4,ASSLPSGNKNIQY
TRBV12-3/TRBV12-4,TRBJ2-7,ASSLMGTGRY
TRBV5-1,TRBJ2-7,ASSPSGTGSSYEQY
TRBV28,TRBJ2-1,ASSLSPLLEQF
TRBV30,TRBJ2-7,AWSGYEQY
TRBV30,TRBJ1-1,AGERNTEAF
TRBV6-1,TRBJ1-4,ASSPDGLTNEKLF